This note documents a single T cell receptor beta chain sequence. As yet, its antigen is unknown. The primer mix had 60 Vbeta and 13 Jbeta primers. Profiled with immunoSEQ multiplex PCR; TCRdb holds only in-frame clones, not every one. The sample has about 190,000 clones; about 81% are singletons. CDR1 is MNHEY, CDR2 SMNVEV, per germline (reference sequence). The V and J ends lost 8 bases and 6 bases, in that order; junction bases with no gene match: 8. CDR3 length: 13 amino acids. This specimen comes from a study of cytomegalovirus exposure and HLA in healthy donors. Study conclusions and caveats: The authors considered a cluster of highly shared sequence variants likely to be a sequencing artifact. CMV serostatus was the sole immune exposure information available.

The sequenced sample consisted of PBMCs. The TCR sequence derives from a woman in her late teens or twenties in good health and CMV-seronegative. The chain recombines TRBV27 with TRBJ2-7, with 9 nucleotides matching TRBD1. CDR3 DNA: TGTGCCAGCGCGGGACAGGGATACGCCGAGCAGTACTTC. Encoded protein: CASAGQGYAEQYF.